This T cell receptor (beta chain) was retrieved from a study of beta chain features in type 1 diabetes. To note about this clone: Its specificity is unknown.

Sequenced material consisted of expressed TCRB transcripts (all of the isolated RNA was reverse transcribed). Sequencing was performed with immunoSEQ multiplex PCR; in TCRdb, only in-frame clones are kept and a portion is missing. The table lists 450,000 to 600,000 clones, 30% of them singletons, with 0.065% in the top ten. Germline V gene data show CDR1 as SGHRS and CDR2 as YFSETQ. CDR3 length: 14 residues. V shed 2 bases and J 5 bases; nucleotides not matched to a gene: 4. Overall study findings and caveats: Patients' naive, central memory and regulatory TCRB repertoires appeared more alike than those of healthy donors.

The material sequenced was naive CD4+ T cells from blood. The gene calls are TRBV5-1 and TRBJ2-5; 9 bases map to TRBD1. The receptor comes from a young man in good health. In DNA, the CDR3 is TGCGCCAGCAGCTTACCGACAGGGGGTGAGACCCAGTACTTC. Its protein product is CASSLPTGGETQYF.